These T cell receptor beta chains were read from a single sample in a study of blood T cell repertoires in COVID-19. Sequencing used immunoSEQ multiplex PCR; TCRdb keeps in-frame clones, though not all of them. The table lists just over 300,000 clones, approximately 90% of them singletons. Sequenced sample: PBMCs or T cells enriched from blood (not recorded which). The origin of the receptors is a man aged 25 to 45 who had recovered from COVID-19. The CDR3 runs from the conserved cysteine through the conserved F or W. A D gene is named only where the DNA matches it firmly. Clone sizes are given selectively: once, few, many, or a class where the clone is expanded.

v_gene,d_gene,j_gene,abundance,CDR3aa,CDR3nt
TRBV4-1,.,TRBJ1-5,.,CASSQGKAQAQPQHF,TGCGCCAGCAGCCAAGGGAAGGCGCAGGCTCAGCCCCAGCATTTT
TRBV24-1,TRBD1,TRBJ1-3,.,CATIRGQGAVGNTIYF,TGTGCCACCATCCGGGGACAGGGGGCAGTCGGAAACACCATATATTTT
TRBV11-3,.,TRBJ2-3,.,CASSSWSFAGRTDTQYF,TGTGCCAGCAGCTCCTGGTCATTCGCGGGCCGCACAGATACGCAGTATTTT
TRBV6-1,TRBD1,TRBJ2-2,many,CASSDDRVRNGELFF,TGTGCCAGCAGTGACGACAGGGTGCGGAACGGGGAGCTGTTTTTT
TRBV11-2,.,TRBJ1-1,.,CASSLEQGSEAFF,TGTGCCAGCAGCTTGGAACAGGGATCTGAAGCTTTCTTT
TRBV5-1,.,TRBJ2-5,.,CASSPQTVQETQYF,TGCGCCAGCAGCCCCCAGACAGTTCAAGAGACCCAGTACTTC
TRBV5-1,.,TRBJ2-3,.,CASSLRGGAPRDTQYF,TGCGCCAGCAGCTTGAGGGGGGGTGCCCCTCGGGATACGCAGTATTTT
TRBV20-1,.,TRBJ2-1,.,CSASRGYNEQFF,TGCAGTGCTAGTCGGGGTTACAATGAGCAGTTCTTC
TRBV18,TRBD1,TRBJ1-3,.,CASSGQSLLSGNTIYF,TGTGCCAGCTCGGGACAGTCTTTACTCTCTGGAAACACCATATATTTT
TRBV2,.,TRBJ1-4,.,CASTGVSSGIEKLFF,TGTGCCAGTACGGGAGTTAGCTCTGGGATAGAAAAACTGTTTTTT
TRBV9,TRBD1,TRBJ1-1,.,CASSAGGVGTEAFF,TGTGCCAGCAGCGCAGGGGGTGTGGGCACTGAAGCTTTCTTT
TRBV6-4,TRBD2,TRBJ2-1,.,CASSRESSGGYEQFF,TGTGCCAGCAGTCGGGAGTCTAGCGGTGGATATGAGCAGTTCTTC
TRBV5-1,TRBD1,TRBJ2-3,.,CASSLNPTGRTDTQYF,TGCGCCAGCAGCTTAAATCCGACAGGGAGAACAGATACGCAGTATTTT
TRBV28,.,TRBJ1-5,.,CASSLNPGRSNQPQHF,TGTGCCAGCAGTTTAAATCCGGGTAGGAGCAATCAGCCCCAGCATTTT
TRBV4-1,.,TRBJ1-5,.,CASSQGGPTGYSNQPQHF,TGCGCCAGCAGCCAAGGGGGCCCGACAGGTTATAGCAATCAGCCCCAGCATTTT
TRBV12-5,.,TRBJ1-4,once,CASGFVTGVGVEKLFF,TGTGCTAGTGGTTTTGTAACGGGGGTAGGAGTTGAAAAACTGTTTTTT
TRBV5-1,.,TRBJ1-2,.,CASSSTGFGYGDYGYTF,TGCGCCAGCAGCTCAACAGGGTTTGGTTACGGAGACTATGGCTACACCTTC
TRBV11-3,.,TRBJ2-5,few,CASSLDRETQYF,TGTGCCAGCAGCTTAGATCGGGAGACCCAGTACTTC
TRBV4-1,TRBD1,TRBJ2-7,.,CASSHLGQTYEQYF,TGCGCCAGCAGCCATTTGGGACAGACCTACGAGCAGTACTTC
TRBV5-4,.,TRBJ1-1,.,CASSLAQGLAEAFF,TGTGCCAGCAGCTTGGCCCAGGGGCTGGCTGAAGCTTTCTTT
TRBV6-5,.,TRBJ2-3,.,CASSYPPQSTDTQYF,TGTGCCAGCAGTTACCCCCCTCAGAGCACAGATACGCAGTATTTT
TRBV10-3,.,TRBJ1-1,.,CAITRGQNTEAFF,TGTGCCATCACAAGGGGACAGAACACTGAAGCTTTCTTT
TRBV7-2,TRBD2,TRBJ2-5,once,CASSLGLAATQETQYF,TGTGCCAGCAGCCTCGGACTAGCGGCTACCCAAGAGACCCAGTACTTC
TRBV19,.,TRBJ1-5,.,CASSISRLGNQPQHF,TGTGCCAGTAGTATATCCAGGTTAGGCAATCAGCCCCAGCATTTT
TRBV2,TRBD1,TRBJ1-2,.,CASSRDSFYGYTF,TGTGCCAGCAGTCGGGACAGCTTCTATGGCTACACCTTC
TRBV18,.,TRBJ1-1,.,CASSPDVAGGTEAFF,TGTGCCAGCTCACCCGACGTTGCAGGAGGCACTGAAGCTTTCTTT
TRBV27,TRBD2,TRBJ2-1,.,CASGLADSYNEQFF,TGTGCCAGTGGACTAGCTGACTCCTACAATGAGCAGTTCTTC
TRBV19,.,TRBJ1-6,.,CASSLPPNSPLHF,TGTGCCAGTAGTCTCCCTCCGAATTCACCCCTCCACTTT